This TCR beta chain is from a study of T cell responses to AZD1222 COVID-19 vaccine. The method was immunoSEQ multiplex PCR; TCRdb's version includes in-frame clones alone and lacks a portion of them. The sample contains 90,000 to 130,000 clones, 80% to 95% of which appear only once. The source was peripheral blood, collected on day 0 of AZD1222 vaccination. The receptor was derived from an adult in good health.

The CDR3 nucleotides read TGTGCCAGCAGTTTGCCCGGAGAATCCGACCTCCACTTT. Its protein product is CASSLPGESDLHF. This chain uses TRBV28 with TRBJ1-6, with D unresolved. Looked up from germline, CDR1 is MDHEN and CDR2 is SYDVKM. V was shortened by 3 bases and J by 15 bases, with 15 bases between the two germline ends. CDR3 length: 13 amino acids.